These T cell receptor beta chains were read from a single sample in a study of blood T cell repertoires in COVID-19. Profiled with immunoSEQ multiplex PCR; TCRdb holds only in-frame clones, not every one. The sample holds 200,000 or so clones; about 86% are singletons and the top ten take 13% to 15%. The sequencing input was peripheral blood. The receptors stem from a man aged 30 to 39 with active or convalescent COVID-19. Each CDR3 is given with its conserved first and last residue. Fields, in order: D gene, V gene, CDR3 length, clone size, J gene, CDR3 protein, CDR3 DNA. The D gene is left open where the match is weak. Rows may omit the clone size; those that give it use once, few, many or a size class.

TRBD1,TRBV19,13,.,TRBJ2-7,CASSSTGYSEQYF,TGTGCCAGTAGTTCGACAGGGTATAGCGAGCAGTACTTC
TRBD2,TRBV7-2,15,once,TRBJ2-1,CASSWGLAAYNEQFF,TGTGCCAGCAGCTGGGGACTAGCGGCCTACAATGAGCAGTTCTTC
TRBD1,TRBV29-1,15,.,TRBJ1-2,CSVKPRDSFNYGYTF,TGCAGCGTAAAACCCCGGGACAGCTTTAACTATGGCTACACCTTC
TRBD1,TRBV2,14,.,TRBJ2-2,CASNTGGTTGELFF,TGTGCCAGCAACACAGGGGGTACCACCGGGGAGCTGTTTTTT
.,TRBV5-1,19,.,TRBJ2-6,CASSLDSLNPSSGANVLTF,TGCGCCAGCAGCTTGGACAGCCTCAATCCGTCCTCTGGGGCCAACGTCCTGACTTTC
TRBD1,TRBV24-1,15,.,TRBJ2-5,CATSDTGGVVETQYF,TGTGCCACCAGTGATACAGGGGGCGTCGTGGAGACCCAGTACTTC
.,TRBV6-2/TRBV6-3,16,.,TRBJ1-1,CASTPFDPSRDTEAFF,TGTGCCAGCACCCCATTCGATCCTTCCCGGGACACTGAAGCTTTCTTT
.,TRBV4-3,16,.,TRBJ2-7,CASSQDSRGSSYEQYF,TGCGCCAGCAGCCAAGATAGTCGTGGGAGCTCCTACGAGCAGTACTTC
TRBD2,TRBV5-4,12,.,TRBJ2-3,CASSSGGDTQYF,TGTGCCAGCAGCTCGGGGGGAGATACGCAGTATTTT
.,TRBV2,11,.,TRBJ2-1,CASSRLGEQFF,TGTGCCAGCAGCCGACTGGGTGAGCAGTTCTTC
TRBD1,TRBV7-9,15,.,TRBJ1-1,CASSLAGGAGTEAFF,TGTGCCAGCAGCTTAGCAGGGGGCGCGGGCACTGAAGCTTTCTTT
TRBD2,TRBV11-2,15,once,TRBJ2-1,CASSPSAGRGNEQFF,TGTGCCAGCAGCCCCTCTGCGGGGAGGGGAAATGAGCAGTTCTTC
TRBD1,TRBV7-9,14,.,TRBJ1-2,CASSGDRDREGYTF,TGTGCCAGCAGCGGAGACCGGGACAGGGAGGGCTACACCTTC
.,TRBV7-9,13,.,TRBJ1-3,CASIPPRGDTIYF,TGTGCCAGCATCCCCCCCCGGGGGGACACCATATATTTT
TRBD1,TRBV30,13,.,TRBJ1-4,CAWRRDSPEKLFF,TGTGCCTGGAGAAGGGACAGCCCCGAAAAACTGTTTTTT
.,TRBV6-2/TRBV6-3,13,.,TRBJ2-3,CASSFPPTDTQYF,TGTGCCAGCAGTTTTCCTCCGACAGATACGCAGTATTTT
TRBD2,TRBV30,17,.,TRBJ2-1,CAWSVLAGALVYNEQFF,TGTGCCTGGAGTGTGCTAGCGGGAGCCCTCGTTTACAATGAGCAGTTCTTC
.,TRBV28,16,.,TRBJ1-5,CASSFADWGLNQPQHF,TGTGCCAGCAGTTTCGCTGACTGGGGCCTCAATCAGCCCCAGCATTTT
TRBD2,TRBV18,15,.,TRBJ2-7,CASSPARTSFYEQYF,TGTGCCAGCTCACCAGCGCGGACTAGTTTCTACGAGCAGTACTTC
.,TRBV18,16,.,TRBJ2-1,CASSPGSRLDYNEQFF,TGTGCCAGCTCCCCCGGCTCGAGGTTGGACTACAATGAGCAGTTCTTC
.,TRBV6-4,16,once,TRBJ2-3,CASSPLWGTSTDTQYF,TGTGCCAGCAGCCCTTTGTGGGGGACTAGCACAGATACGCAGTATTTT
.,TRBV5-8,15,.,TRBJ2-1,CASSWTEAPYNEQFF,TGTGCCAGCAGCTGGACTGAGGCCCCCTACAATGAGCAGTTCTTC
.,TRBV3-1/TRBV3-2,14,once,TRBJ1-4,CASSQDGRRGGLFF,TGTGCCAGCAGCCAAGACGGCAGGCGGGGTGGACTGTTTTTT
.,TRBV10-3,13,.,TRBJ1-5,CAIKEDSNQPQHF,TGTGCCATCAAGGAGGATAGCAATCAGCCCCAGCATTTT
.,TRBV30,13,.,TRBJ1-1,CAWSSQGPPEAFF,TGTGCCTGGAGTTCACAGGGCCCTCCTGAAGCTTTCTTT
.,TRBV7-8,11,.,TRBJ2-1,CASSSGGEQFF,TGTGCCAGCAGCTCCGGCGGTGAGCAGTTCTTC
TRBD1,TRBV20-1,15,.,TRBJ1-5,CSASIPGGANQPQHF,TGCAGTGCTAGTATTCCAGGGGGCGCGAACCAGCCCCAGCATTTT
.,TRBV9,13,.,TRBJ1-1,CASSPRPNTEAFF,TGTGCCAGCAGCCCGAGGCCCAACACTGAAGCTTTCTTT
TRBD1,TRBV9,15,.,TRBJ1-2,CASSPSGTANYGYTF,TGTGCCAGCAGCCCCTCCGGGACAGCTAACTATGGCTACACCTTC
.,TRBV28,14,.,TRBJ1-1,CASIITLAGAEAFF,TGTGCCAGCATTATAACGTTGGCGGGGGCTGAAGCTTTCTTT
.,TRBV9,14,once,TRBJ2-2,CASSVARNAGELFF,TGTGCCAGCAGCGTAGCCAGGAACGCCGGGGAGCTGTTTTTT
TRBD1,TRBV7-9,12,.,TRBJ1-1,CASSLQGAEAFF,TGTGCCAGCAGCTTACAGGGGGCTGAAGCTTTCTTT
.,TRBV6-2/TRBV6-3,14,.,TRBJ2-1,CASSRSSSYNEQFF,TGTGCCAGCAGTCGTTCTAGCTCCTACAATGAGCAGTTCTTC
.,TRBV6-6,15,.,TRBJ2-2,CASSYSSGAAGELFF,TGTGCCAGCAGTTACTCGTCAGGGGCAGCCGGGGAGCTGTTTTTT
.,TRBV7-2,16,.,TRBJ1-1,CASSPAAGRGDTEAFF,TGTGCCAGCAGCCCAGCGGCGGGTCGCGGTGACACTGAAGCTTTCTTT
TRBD1,TRBV27,14,.,TRBJ2-7,CASRLDRDSYEQYF,TGTGCCAGCAGGTTGGACAGGGACTCCTACGAGCAGTACTTC
TRBD1,TRBV7-8,17,.,TRBJ1-1,CASSSYTGAAANTEAFF,TGTGCCAGCAGCTCATATACAGGGGCCGCGGCCAACACTGAAGCTTTCTTT
.,TRBV6-2/TRBV6-3,14,.,TRBJ1-1,CASSPSTGITEAFF,TGTGCCAGCAGTCCATCCACCGGGATCACTGAAGCTTTCTTT
TRBD2,TRBV6-5,15,.,TRBJ2-3,CASTTSGGDTDTQYF,TGTGCCAGCACCACTAGCGGGGGGGACACAGATACGCAGTATTTT
.,TRBV2,14,.,TRBJ1-2,CASRGPAGVGGYTF,TGTGCCAGCAGAGGGCCCGCGGGGGTCGGTGGCTACACCTTC
.,TRBV25-1,13,.,TRBJ2-3,CASSAGYTDTQYF,TGTGCCAGCAGTGCGGGATACACAGATACGCAGTATTTT
TRBD1,TRBV6-6,19,.,TRBJ1-3,CASSFRDRGPNFSGNTIYF,TGTGCCAGCAGCTTCCGGGACAGGGGGCCGAACTTCTCTGGAAACACCATATATTTT
.,TRBV4-2,15,.,TRBJ2-1,CASSQERLGVDRQFF,TGTGCCAGCAGCCAAGAACGGCTAGGGGTTGATCGGCAGTTCTTC
.,TRBV4-2,14,.,TRBJ1-1,CASSQDAADTEAFF,TGTGCCAGCAGCCAAGATGCGGCTGACACTGAAGCTTTCTTT
TRBD2,TRBV27,17,.,TRBJ2-7,CASSLLYLTSGNYEQYF,TGTGCCAGCAGTTTATTATACCTGACTAGCGGGAACTACGAGCAGTACTTC
.,TRBV23-1,13,once,TRBJ1-5,CASSHGGNQPQHF,TGCGCCAGCAGTCATGGAGGCAATCAGCCCCAGCATTTT
.,TRBV5-1,14,.,TRBJ1-4,CASSFRGEDEKLFF,TGCGCCAGCAGCTTCAGGGGCGAAGATGAAAAACTGTTTTTT
TRBD1,TRBV18,20,.,TRBJ2-4,CASSPPVGQGDVGPKNIQYF,TGTGCCAGCTCACCACCGGTCGGACAGGGTGACGTCGGTCCCAAAAACATTCAGTACTTC
TRBD2,TRBV24-1,19,few,TRBJ2-3,CATSDSFIVAGGRTDTQYF,TGTGCCACCAGTGACTCATTCATCGTAGCGGGAGGGAGGACAGATACGCAGTATTTT
TRBD1,TRBV6-5,14,.,TRBJ1-1,CASKEGQGNTEAFF,TGTGCCAGCAAAGAGGGACAGGGGAACACTGAAGCTTTCTTT
.,TRBV5-1,14,.,TRBJ2-3,CASSKELGGDTQYF,TGCGCCAGCAGTAAGGAGCTAGGGGGAGATACGCAGTATTTT
.,TRBV2,13,.,TRBJ1-5,CASSEEAGQPQHF,TGTGCCAGCAGTGAAGAGGCGGGGCAGCCCCAGCATTTT
.,TRBV16,17,.,TRBJ1-1,CASSQLQHLFGNTEAFF,TGTGCCAGCAGCCAATTACAGCATCTATTTGGGAACACTGAAGCTTTCTTT
.,TRBV4-1,18,.,TRBJ2-3,CASSQEGGGVILGDTQYF,TGCGCCAGCAGCCAAGAGGGAGGCGGGGTCATCTTAGGAGATACGCAGTATTTT
TRBD2,TRBV29-1,11,.,TRBJ2-4,CSAAGGDIQYF,TGCAGCGCTGCGGGGGGAGACATTCAGTACTTC
TRBD1,TRBV7-3,14,.,TRBJ1-2,CASSGLQGADGYTF,TGTGCCAGCAGCGGTTTACAGGGGGCGGATGGCTACACCTTC
.,TRBV27,13,.,TRBJ1-5,CASSRDRDQPQHF,TGTGCCAGCAGTCGAGATCGTGATCAGCCCCAGCATTTT
.,TRBV6-6,16,.,TRBJ1-1,CASSNPYSPRNTEAFF,TGTGCCAGCAGTAACCCCTACAGTCCCCGGAACACTGAAGCTTTCTTT
TRBD1,TRBV2,12,.,TRBJ1-2,CASRTGAAGYTF,TGTGCCAGCAGGACAGGGGCGGCTGGCTACACCTTC